Shown below are 10 T cell receptor beta chains from a single sample sequenced in a study of T cells after yellow fever vaccination. TCRdb reprocessed the 5' RACE reads with MiXCR, giving one entry per CDR3 protein. Among 200,000 to 300,000 distinct CDR3 sequences listed, under 15% were seen once. Here the sequenced sample was CD4+ T cells sorted from PBMCs, taken 45 days after the yellow fever booster vaccination. All receptors come from a man between 25 and 39 years old who received the YFV17D yellow fever vaccine.

This clonotype was counted only a few times. An end of the junction does not agree with germline; a read error may underlie this. CDR3 nucleotide sequence: TGTGCTAGCAGCCCTAACATAAACTACGAGCAGTACTTC. Amino acids: CASSPNINYEQYF. The chain recombines TRBV7-7 with TRBJ2-7; no clear D. The CDR3 has 13 residues. Germline assignment: CDR1 SSHAT and CDR2 FNYEAQ (reference sequence).

J is TRBJ2-2 and V is TRBV4-2; D ambiguous. The V and J ends lost 1 base and 2 bases respectively, with 8 bases between them. The CDR3 covers 15 residues. Germline CDR1 is LGHNA and CDR2 is YNFKEQ. The CDR3 is CASSQANQNTGELFF. CDR3 nucleotide sequence: TGTGCCAGCAGCCAAGCGAATCAAAACACCGGGGAGCTGTTTTTT.

The rearrangement uses TRBV29-1 and TRBJ2-7, with 13 bases that match TRBD2. V was pared by 4 bases and J by 9 bases, with 9 bases of the junction left unmatched. CDR3 length: 14 residues. Germline CDR1 and CDR2: SQVTM and ANQGSEA. DNA of the CDR3: TGCAGCGTTGTGGCCGGGACTAGCGGGATTTTGCAGTACTTC. It is translated as CSVVAGTSGILQYF.

The genes are TRBV29-1 and TRBJ2-7; D tentatively fits TRBD1 or TRBD2 (6 bases each). Germline-derived CDR1 and CDR2 are SQVTM and ANQGSEA. V lost 6 bases, J lost 1 base, and 10 bases lay in between. CDR3 length: 12 amino acids. CDR3 DNA sequence: TGCAGCGTGCGGGGACATTCCTACGAGCAGTACTTC. Residues: CSVRGHSYEQYF.

This clonotype was detected many times. V usage is TRBV5-1 and J usage is TRBJ2-3; D possibly corresponds to TRBD1 (8 bases). Germline-derived CDR1 and CDR2 are SGHRS and YFSETQ. This CDR3 has 15 amino acids. Deletions cut 0 bases from V and 3 bases from J, with 11 bases between. This CDR3 reads CASSLDRGGTDTQYF. CDR3 sequence (DNA): TGCGCCAGCAGCTTGGACAGGGGGGGGACAGATACGCAGTATTTT.

The rearrangement links TRBV7-2 to TRBJ1-1, with D possibly matching TRBD1 (5 bases). Trimming left V 7 bases short and J 8 bases short, with 14 bases between. The CDR3 extends over 12 amino acids. Germline V gene sequence: CDR1 SGHTA, CDR2 FQGNSA. CDR3 coding DNA: TGTGCCAGCACCCTAGGGGCCGGGGAAGCTTTCTTT. Protein product: CASTLGAGEAFF.

This clonotype was detected only a few times. The rearrangement uses TRBV12-3 or TRBV12-4 and TRBJ2-1; 7 bases align to TRBD1. Trimming at V came to 2 bases and at J to 1 base, leaving 2 bases not matched to a gene. CDR3 length: 15 residues. CDR3 sequence reads: CASSLHRGSYNEQFF. The CDR3 DNA reads TGTGCCAGCAGTTTACACAGGGGATCCTACAATGAGCAGTTCTTC.

The chain recombines TRBV4-2 with TRBJ1-2, with 9 bases identical to TRBD1. CDR1 and CDR2 from the germline V gene are LGHNA and YNFKEQ. Trimming took 1 base from V and 7 from J; bases not matched to a gene: 4. This CDR3 is built from 14 residues. This chain's CDR3 is CASSQAGQGSGYTF. The CDR3 nucleotides read TGTGCCAGCAGCCAAGCGGGACAGGGCTCTGGCTACACCTTC.

This clonotype was recorded at least ten times. The chain uses TRBV12-3 or TRBV12-4 and TRBJ2-1; 7 bases agree with TRBD2. V gave up 0 bases and J gave up 8 bases; unmatched junction bases: 7. The CDR3 totals 15 residues. The CDR3 DNA reads TGTGCCAGCAGTTTAGCGGGAGGGCCGAGCTATGAGCAGTTCTTC. It specifies CASSLAGGPSYEQFF.

This clonotype turned up a few times. This chain connects TRBV12-3 or TRBV12-4 to TRBJ2-1; a possible D gene is TRBD2 (5 bases). Trimming left V 3 bases short and J 11 bases short, with 14 bases between. The CDR3 length is 13 residues. CDR3 residues: CASSFGVGSQQFF. CDR3 in DNA: TGTGCCAGCAGTTTTGGCGTTGGGAGCCAGCAGTTCTTC.